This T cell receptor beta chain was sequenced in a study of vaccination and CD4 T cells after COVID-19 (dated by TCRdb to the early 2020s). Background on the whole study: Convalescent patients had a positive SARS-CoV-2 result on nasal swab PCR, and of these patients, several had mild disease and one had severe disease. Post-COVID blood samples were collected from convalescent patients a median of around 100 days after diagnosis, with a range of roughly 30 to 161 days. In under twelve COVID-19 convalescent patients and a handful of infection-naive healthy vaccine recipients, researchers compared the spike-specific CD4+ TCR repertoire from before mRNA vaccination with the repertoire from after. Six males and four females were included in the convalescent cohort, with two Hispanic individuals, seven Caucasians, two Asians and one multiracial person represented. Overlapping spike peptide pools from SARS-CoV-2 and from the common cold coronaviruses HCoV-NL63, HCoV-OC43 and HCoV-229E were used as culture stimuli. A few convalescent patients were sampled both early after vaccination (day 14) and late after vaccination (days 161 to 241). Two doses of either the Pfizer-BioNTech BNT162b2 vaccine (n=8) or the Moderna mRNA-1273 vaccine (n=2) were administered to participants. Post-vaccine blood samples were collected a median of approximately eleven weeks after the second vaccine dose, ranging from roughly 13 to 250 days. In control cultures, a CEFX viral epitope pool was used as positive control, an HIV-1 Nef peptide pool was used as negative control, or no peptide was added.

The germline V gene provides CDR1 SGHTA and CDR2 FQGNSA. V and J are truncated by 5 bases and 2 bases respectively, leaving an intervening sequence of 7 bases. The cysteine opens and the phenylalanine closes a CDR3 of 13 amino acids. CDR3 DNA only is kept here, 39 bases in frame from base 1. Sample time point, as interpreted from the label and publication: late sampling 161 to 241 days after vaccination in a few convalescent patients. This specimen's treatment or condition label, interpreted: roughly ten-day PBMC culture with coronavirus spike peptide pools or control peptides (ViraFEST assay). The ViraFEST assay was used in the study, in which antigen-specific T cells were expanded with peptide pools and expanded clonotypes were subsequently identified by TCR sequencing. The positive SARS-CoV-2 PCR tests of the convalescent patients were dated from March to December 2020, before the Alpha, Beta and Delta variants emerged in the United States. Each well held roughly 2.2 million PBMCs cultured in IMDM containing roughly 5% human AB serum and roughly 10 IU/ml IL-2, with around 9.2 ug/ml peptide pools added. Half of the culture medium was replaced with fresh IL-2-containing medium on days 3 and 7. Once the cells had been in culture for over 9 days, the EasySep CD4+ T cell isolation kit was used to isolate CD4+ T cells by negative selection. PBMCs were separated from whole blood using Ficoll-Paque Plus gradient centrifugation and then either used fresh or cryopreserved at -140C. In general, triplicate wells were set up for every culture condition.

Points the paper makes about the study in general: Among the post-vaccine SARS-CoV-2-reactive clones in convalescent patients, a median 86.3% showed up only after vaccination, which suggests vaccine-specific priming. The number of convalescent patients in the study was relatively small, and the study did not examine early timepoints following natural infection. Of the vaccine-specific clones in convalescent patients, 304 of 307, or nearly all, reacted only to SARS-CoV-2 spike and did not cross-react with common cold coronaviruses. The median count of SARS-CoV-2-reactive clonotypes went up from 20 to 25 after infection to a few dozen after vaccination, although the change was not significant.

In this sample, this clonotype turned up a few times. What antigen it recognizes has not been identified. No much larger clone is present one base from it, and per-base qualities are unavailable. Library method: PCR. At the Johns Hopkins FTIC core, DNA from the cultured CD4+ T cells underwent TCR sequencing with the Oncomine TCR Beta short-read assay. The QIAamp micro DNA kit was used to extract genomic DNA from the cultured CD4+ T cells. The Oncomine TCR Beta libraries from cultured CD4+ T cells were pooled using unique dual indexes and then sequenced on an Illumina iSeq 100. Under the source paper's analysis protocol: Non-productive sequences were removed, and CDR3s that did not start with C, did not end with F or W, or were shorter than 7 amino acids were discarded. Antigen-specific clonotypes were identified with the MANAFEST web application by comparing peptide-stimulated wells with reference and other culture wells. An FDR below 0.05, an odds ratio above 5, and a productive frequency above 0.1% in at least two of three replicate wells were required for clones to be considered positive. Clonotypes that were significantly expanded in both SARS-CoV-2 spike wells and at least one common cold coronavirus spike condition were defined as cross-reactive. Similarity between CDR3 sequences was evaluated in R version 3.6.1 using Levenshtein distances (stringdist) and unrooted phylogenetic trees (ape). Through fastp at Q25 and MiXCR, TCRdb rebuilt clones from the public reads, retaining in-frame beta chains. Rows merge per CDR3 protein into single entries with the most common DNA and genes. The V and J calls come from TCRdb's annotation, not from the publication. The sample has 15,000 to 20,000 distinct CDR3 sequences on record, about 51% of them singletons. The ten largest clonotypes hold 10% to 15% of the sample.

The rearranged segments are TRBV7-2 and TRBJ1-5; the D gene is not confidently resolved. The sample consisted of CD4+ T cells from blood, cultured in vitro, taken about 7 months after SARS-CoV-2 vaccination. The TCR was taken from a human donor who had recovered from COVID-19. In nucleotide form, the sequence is TGTGCCAGCAGCCCCTCAGGCAATCAGCCCCAGCATTTT. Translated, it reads CASSPSGNQPQHF.